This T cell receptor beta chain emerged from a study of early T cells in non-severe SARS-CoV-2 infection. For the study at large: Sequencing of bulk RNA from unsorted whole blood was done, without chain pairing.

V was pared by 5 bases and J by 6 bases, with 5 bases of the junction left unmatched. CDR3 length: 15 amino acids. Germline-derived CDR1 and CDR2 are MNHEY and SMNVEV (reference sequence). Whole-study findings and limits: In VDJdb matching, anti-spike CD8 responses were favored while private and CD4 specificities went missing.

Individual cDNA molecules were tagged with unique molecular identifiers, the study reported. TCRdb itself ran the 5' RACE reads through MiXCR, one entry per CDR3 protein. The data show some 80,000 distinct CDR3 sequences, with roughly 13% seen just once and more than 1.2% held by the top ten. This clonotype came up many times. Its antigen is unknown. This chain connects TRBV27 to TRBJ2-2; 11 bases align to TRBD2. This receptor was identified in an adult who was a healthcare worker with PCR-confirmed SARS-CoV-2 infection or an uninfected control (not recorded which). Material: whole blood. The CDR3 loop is CASSVLAGGSGELFF. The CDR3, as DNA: TGTGCCAGCAGTGTGCTAGCGGGGGGCTCCGGGGAGCTGTTTTTT.